These 14 T cell receptor beta chains originate from one sample sequenced in a study of PD-L1 blockade in urothelial cancer. Assay used: immunoSEQ multiplex PCR; TCRdb lists only in-frame clones, some missing. The sample includes about 84,000 clones, around 80% of them seen just once. Material: PBMCs, obtained around atezolizumab (anti-PD-L1) treatment. These receptor sequences come from a man in his sixties or seventies with urothelial cancer.

The chain recombines TRBV4-3 with TRBJ2-1, with TRBD2 matching 11 bases. The germline gives CDR1 LGHNA, CDR2 YSLEER. V gave up 0 bases and J gave up 4 bases; unmatched junction bases: 11. The CDR3 consists of 19 residues. CDR3 amino acids: CASSQDLVAGGGPYNEQFF. As DNA, the CDR3 is TGCGCCAGCAGCCAAGATTTAGTAGCGGGAGGGGGCCCTTACAATGAGCAGTTCTTC.

This clone was seen ten or more times. This sequence joins TRBV9 and TRBJ2-1, with D unresolved. Per germline, CDR1 SGDLS and CDR2 YYNGEE. V lost 0 bases and J lost 5, with 9 bases in between. This CDR3 region has 14 residues. Here the CDR3 reads CASSVDVADNEQFF. CDR3 DNA: TGTGCCAGCAGCGTAGATGTGGCCGACAATGAGCAGTTCTTC.

This CDR3 is CASRSRSSYEQYF. The CDR3 DNA reads as TGTGCCAGCAGGTCCCGTAGCTCCTACGAGCAGTACTTC. The rearrangement links TRBV11-1 to TRBJ2-7, with D unresolved. The CDR3 runs to 13 residues. Trimming left V 6 bases short and J 0 bases short, with 9 bases between. CDR1 and CDR2 (germline): SGHAT, FQDESV (reference sequence).

This chain connects TRBV4-2 to TRBJ2-7, with D tentatively TRBD1 (5 bases). The CDR3 is made up of 12 amino acids. CDR1 is LGHNA, CDR2 YNFKEQ, per germline. V gave up 5 bases and J gave up 6 bases, with 11 bases separating them. The CDR3 region is CASSLAGIEQYF. The DNA of the CDR3 is TGTGCCAGCAGCTTGGCAGGGATCGAGCAGTACTTC.

The chain is built from TRBV7-2 and TRBJ2-1; 9 positions match TRBD2. Germline V CDR1 and CDR2: SGHTA, FQGNSA. The CDR3 has 15 residues. V lost 7 bases to trimming and J lost 1 base; unmatched junction nucleotides: 5. CDR3 region: CASTSSGMSYNEQFF. As DNA, the CDR3 is TGTGCCAGCACCTCTAGCGGGATGTCCTACAATGAGCAGTTCTTC.

The rearrangement uses TRBV9 and TRBJ2-3; unclear D gene. Trimming pared 0 bases from V and 0 bases from J, leaving 5 bases between. Germline CDR1 and CDR2: SGDLS and YYNGEE. This CDR3 comprises 14 residues. CDR3: CASSVGRSTDTQYF. CDR3 in DNA: TGTGCCAGCAGCGTAGGGAGAAGCACAGATACGCAGTATTTT.

A word on this clone: At one end the junction does not follow the germline gene, possibly because of a read error. The V call is TRBV7-2, the J call TRBJ2-5; 16 bases map to TRBD2. Per the germline V gene, CDR1 is SGHTA and CDR2 is FQGNSA. CDR3 size: 14 residues. For the CDR3, the DNA is TGTGCCAGCAGCTCGGGACTAGCGGGAGGGCCTGGTGACTTC. This gives the protein CASSSGLAGGPGDF. The full variable domain, in which reference TRBV7-2 and TRBJ2-5 provide the parts outside the CDR3, is GAGVSQSPSNKVTEKGKDVELRCDPISGHTALYWYRQSLGQGLEFLIYFQGNSAPDKSGLPSDRFSAERTGGSVSTLTIQRTQQEDSAVYLCASSSGLAGGPGDFGPGTRLLVL.

This clone was found a few times. The chain links TRBV18 to TRBJ2-7; 10 bases agree with TRBD1. The germline CDR1 and CDR2 sequences are KGHSH and LQKENI. The CDR3 runs to 18 residues. Trimming removed 3 bases from V and 1 base from J; junction bases left unmatched: 12. CDR3 sequence (DNA): TGTGCCAGCTCACCGCTAAGACAGGGGGCAGGGAGGTCCTACGAGCAGTACTTC. This codes for CASSPLRQGAGRSYEQYF.

V gene TRBV5-6 combines with J gene TRBJ2-4, with D maybe TRBD1 (5 bases). V dropped 1 base and J dropped 1 base, with 9 bases sitting between them. This CDR3 comprises 15 residues. The germline V gene has CDR1 SGHDT and CDR2 YYEEEE. The CDR3 DNA follows: TGTGCCAGCAGCTTGCCAGGGAACGCCAAAAACATTCAGTACTTC. Its translation: CASSLPGNAKNIQYF.

The rearrangement uses TRBV14 and TRBJ2-2; the D gene is possibly TRBD2 (5 bases). The CDR3 has 13 amino acids. The germline V gene encodes CDR1 SGHDN and CDR2 FVKESK. V lost 2 bases and J 6 bases, leaving 7 bases between the germline ends. For the CDR3, the DNA is TGTGCCAGCAGCCAAATGGGAGCCGGGGAGCTGTTTTTT. It translates to CASSQMGAGELFF.

This clone was seen a handful of times. The J gene is TRBJ1-2, the V gene TRBV19; D call uncertain. Trimming cost V 10 bases and J 4 bases, with 16 bases left between them. Germline loops: CDR1 LNHDA, CDR2 SQIVND (reference sequence). The CDR3 covers 13 residues. The CDR3 bases are TGTGCCACCGTGGTCCCTTCGGGCTATGGCTACACCTTC. Amino acids: CATVVPSGYGYTF.

The chain combines TRBV7-2 with TRBJ2-1; D perhaps matches TRBD2 (6 bases). CDR3 length: 16 residues. The germline gives CDR1 SGHTA, CDR2 FQGNSA. With 0 bases removed from V and 6 bases from J, the gap between germline ends came to 15 bases. As DNA, the CDR3 is TGTGCCAGCAGCTTAGCGCGTGTCGGGAGAACCAATGAGCAGTTCTTC. The encoded protein is CASSLARVGRTNEQFF.

This clone was detected only once. This chain joins TRBV5-1 and TRBJ1-1; a weak D match, TRBD1 (6 bases). Trimming left V 3 bases short and J 3 bases short, with 12 bases between. The CDR3 is 14 amino acids. The germline V gene has CDR1 SGHRS and CDR2 YFSETQ. Here the CDR3 reads CASSSQGLDTEAFF. DNA of the CDR3: TGCGCCAGCAGCTCTCAGGGGCTGGACACTGAAGCTTTCTTT.

This chain uses TRBV11-2 with TRBJ1-1; perhaps TRBD1 as D (6 bases). This CDR3 has 15 amino acids. The germline V gene has CDR1 SGHAT and CDR2 FQNNGV. Trimming removed 0 bases at V and 5 bases at J, with 13 bases between. The CDR3 DNA is TGTGCCAGCAGCTTAGATGGGAGGGGGGGGACTGAAGCTTTCTTT. Encoded protein: CASSLDGRGGTEAFF.